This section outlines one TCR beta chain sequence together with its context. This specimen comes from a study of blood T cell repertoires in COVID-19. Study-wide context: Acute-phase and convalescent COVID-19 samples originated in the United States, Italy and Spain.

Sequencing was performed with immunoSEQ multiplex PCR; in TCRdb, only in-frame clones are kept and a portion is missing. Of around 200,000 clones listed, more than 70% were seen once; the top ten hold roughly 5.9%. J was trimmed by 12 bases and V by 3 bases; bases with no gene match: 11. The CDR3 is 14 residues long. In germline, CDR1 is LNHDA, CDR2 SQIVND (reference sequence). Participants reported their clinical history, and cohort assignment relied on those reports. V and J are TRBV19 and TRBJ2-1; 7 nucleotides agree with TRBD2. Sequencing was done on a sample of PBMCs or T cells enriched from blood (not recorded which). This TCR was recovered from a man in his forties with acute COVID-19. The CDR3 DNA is TGTGCCAGTAGTATCCCCTCTCCTAGCGGCGGGCAGTTCTTC. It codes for CASSIPSPSGGQFF.